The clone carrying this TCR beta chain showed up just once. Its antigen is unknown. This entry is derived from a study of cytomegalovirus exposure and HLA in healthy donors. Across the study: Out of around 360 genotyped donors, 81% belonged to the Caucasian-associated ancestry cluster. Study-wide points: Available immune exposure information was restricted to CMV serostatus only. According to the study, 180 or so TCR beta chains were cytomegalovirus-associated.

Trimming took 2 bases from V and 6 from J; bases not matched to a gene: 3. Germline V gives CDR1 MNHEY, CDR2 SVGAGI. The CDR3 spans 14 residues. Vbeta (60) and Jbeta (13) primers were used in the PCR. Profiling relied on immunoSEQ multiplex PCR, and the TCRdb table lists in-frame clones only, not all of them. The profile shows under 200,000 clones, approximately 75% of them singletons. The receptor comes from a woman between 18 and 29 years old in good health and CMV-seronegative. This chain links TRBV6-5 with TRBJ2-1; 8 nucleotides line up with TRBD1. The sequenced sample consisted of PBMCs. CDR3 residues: CASSYKTGVNEQFF. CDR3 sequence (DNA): TGTGCCAGCAGTTACAAGACAGGGGTCAATGAGCAGTTCTTC.